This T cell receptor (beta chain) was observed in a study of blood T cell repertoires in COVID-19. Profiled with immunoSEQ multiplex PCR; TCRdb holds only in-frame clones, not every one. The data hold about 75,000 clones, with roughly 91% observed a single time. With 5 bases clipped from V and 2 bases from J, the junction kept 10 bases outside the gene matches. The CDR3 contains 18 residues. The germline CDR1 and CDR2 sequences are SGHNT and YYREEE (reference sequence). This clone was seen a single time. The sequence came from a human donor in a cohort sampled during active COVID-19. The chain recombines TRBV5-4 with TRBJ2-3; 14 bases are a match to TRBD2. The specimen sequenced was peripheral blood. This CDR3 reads CASSPGGLAGGTTDTQYF. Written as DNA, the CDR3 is TGTGCCAGCAGTCCCGGAGGACTAGCGGGGGGAACCACAGATACGCAGTATTTT.